This entry describes one TCR beta chain. What it recognizes is unknown. The germline V gene encodes CDR1 MDHEN and CDR2 SYDVKM. The CDR3 is 14 amino acids. These data are taken from a study of CXCR3-negative and CXCR3-positive naive CD8 T cells. General study results and limits: TRB CDR3s of CXCR3-positive naive cells were more hydrophobic than those of CXCR3-negative naive cells. Memory cells showed distinct TRBV-TRBJ patterns, while the two naive subsets matched.

The TRB cDNA libraries were prepared by 5' RACE with UMI labels. Reanalyzing the 5' RACE reads, TCRdb keeps one entry per CDR3 protein, without DNA. In all, the sample yields about 110,000 distinct CDR3 sequences. The specimen sequenced was naive CXCR3+ CD8+ T cells from blood. This sample's subset: CD45RO-CCR7+CD27+CD95- naive CD8+ T cells expressing CXCR3 (TNR3+). This TCR came from a human donor in good health. Some clones in this sample may be carry-over from other donors' samples. The chain combines TRBV28 with TRBJ2-3; TCRdb lists TRBD1, though no DNA is available to test this call. The chain's CDR3 is CASSLTGGTDTQYF.